This passage covers 16 T cell receptor beta chains from one sample sequenced in a study of T cells in localized non-small cell lung cancer. Clones were read by immunoSEQ multiplex PCR, and TCRdb kept only the in-frame ones, dropping some. This sample yields approximately 70,000 clones, of which roughly nine tenths are seen a single time; around a fifth belongs to the top ten. Sequencing was performed on peripheral blood, taken before any cancer treatment. These receptors originate from a male donor aged 60 or over with stage III squamous cell lung carcinoma.

The V call is TRBV9, the J call TRBJ2-5; maybe TRBD1 (6 bases). Germline-derived CDR1 and CDR2 are SGDLS and YYNGEE. This CDR3 contains 16 residues. Trimming left V 4 bases short and J 4 bases short, with 20 bases between. The CDR3: CASSPPPRGSGETQYF. Written as DNA, the CDR3 is TGTGCCAGCAGCCCGCCCCCAAGGGGGAGTGGAGAGACCCAGTACTTC.

The chain couples TRBV2 to TRBJ1-5; 8 bases line up with TRBD1. CDR1 is SNHLY and CDR2 is FYNNEI in the germline V gene. J was trimmed by 4 bases and V by 7 bases; bases with no gene match: 6. The CDR3 consists of 14 residues. As DNA, the CDR3 is TGTGCCAGCAAGACAGGGGCGGAAAATCAGCCCCAGCATTTT. Translation: CASKTGAENQPQHF.

The chain uses TRBV19 and TRBJ2-6; no firm D call. Between the trimmed V and J ends, which lost 3 bases and 1 base, there was a span of 7 bases. The CDR3 totals 15 residues. Germline assignment: CDR1 LNHDA and CDR2 SQIVND (reference sequence). CDR3 protein: CASSMGFSGANVLTF. The CDR3 nucleotides read TGTGCCAGTAGTATGGGGTTTTCTGGGGCCAACGTCCTGACTTTC.

This chain links TRBV20-1 with TRBJ1-2, with D hard to call. V lost 5 bases to trimming and J lost 0 bases, with 4 bases between them. The germline V gene encodes CDR1 DFQATT and CDR2 SNEGSKA (reference sequence). The CDR3 is made up of 11 amino acids. This CDR3 is CSASPNYGYTF. CDR3 DNA sequence: TGCAGTGCTTCCCCTAACTATGGCTACACCTTC.

V usage is TRBV6-1 and J usage is TRBJ2-3, with D perhaps TRBD2 (5 bases). The CDR3 spans 14 residues. The V end was cut by 6 bases, the J end by 7 bases, with 17 bases between. Germline V CDR1 and CDR2: MNHNS, SASEGT. This chain's CDR3 is CASSPSRGLNTQYF. CDR3 nucleotides: TGTGCCAGCAGCCCCTCTCGAGGGCTTAATACGCAGTATTTT.

The chain joins TRBV4-3 to TRBJ2-3, with 13 positions matching TRBD2. This CDR3 contains 16 residues. V shed 4 bases, J shed 5 bases, and the junction held 6 bases outside the gene matches. Germline values: CDR1 LGHNA, CDR2 YSLEER. CDR3 amino acids: CASSLTRTSGGDTQYF. The CDR3 DNA follows: TGCGCCAGCAGCCTCACCAGGACTAGCGGGGGAGATACGCAGTATTTT.

This chain links TRBV1 with TRBJ2-2; the tabulated D call, TRBD2, remains unverified against the DNA. TRBV1 constitutes a pseudogene. This CDR3 spans 20 amino acids. The CDR3: CTSSQDLLWRGVSSTGELFF. The CDR3 DNA sequence: TGCACCAGCAGCCAAGATTTGCTCTGGCGGGGGGTCTCGAGCACCGGGGAGCTGTTTTTT.

This clone was picked up one time. The CDR3 loop reads CASSRRTSAGTGEQYF. In nucleotides, the CDR3 is TGTGCCAGTAGTCGAAGGACTAGCGCGGGGACGGGGGAGCAGTACTTC. V is TRBV19 and J is TRBJ2-7; 9 positions agree with TRBD2. CDR1 and CDR2 (germline): LNHDA, SQIVND (reference sequence). The length of the CDR3 is 16 residues. The V and J ends lost 5 bases and 7 bases, in that order; junction bases with no gene match: 15.

This chain joins TRBV6-6 and TRBJ2-5; the D call may be TRBD1 or TRBD2 (6 bases each). The ends were cut back, 10 bases at V and 1 base at J, with 19 bases in the middle. The CDR3 contains 15 residues. Per germline, CDR1 MNHNY and CDR2 SVGAGI (reference sequence). The CDR3 bases are TGTGCCACCCTTGGCCGGGGGCGCCTCCAAGAGACCCAGTACTTC. Translating it yields CATLGRGRLQETQYF.

This clone came up a few times. The J gene is TRBJ1-4, the V gene TRBV29-1, with 7 bases identical to TRBD1. V shed 6 bases and J 0 bases; nucleotides not matched to a gene: 1. The CDR3 covers 13 residues. Germline V CDR1 and CDR2: SQVTM, ANQGSEA. CDR3 bases: TGCAGCGTGACAGGGCCAACTAATGAAAAACTGTTTTTT. Amino acids: CSVTGPTNEKLFF.

The genes are TRBV6-6 and TRBJ1-6; maybe TRBD1 (5 bases). Between the trimmed V and J ends, which lost 9 bases and 8 bases, there was a span of 11 bases. Germline V lookup: CDR1 MNHNY, CDR2 SVGAGI (reference sequence). The CDR3 extends over 12 amino acids. In DNA form, the CDR3 reads TGTGCCAGTGGGACGATTTATTCACCCCTCCACTTT. Encoded protein: CASGTIYSPLHF.

On this clone itself: At the DNA level, this CDR3 is encoded by other sequences in the same sample as well. The genes are TRBV7-2 and TRBJ2-3; unclear D gene. The V end lost 5 bases, the J end lost 1 base, and 4 bases lay between the germline ends. The CDR3 runs 12 residues. Germline lookup yields CDR1 SGHTA and CDR2 FQGNSA. CDR3: CASSLGTDTQYF. CDR3 DNA sequence: TGTGCCAGCAGCCTCGGCACAGATACGCAGTATTTT.

The CDR3 bases are TGTGCCAGCAGTTACGACCAGGGGGATTCACCCCTCCACTTT. Encoded protein: CASSYDQGDSPLHF. V and J are TRBV6-5 and TRBJ1-6; 7 bases map to TRBD1. The CDR3 totals 14 residues. V lost 2 bases to trimming and J lost 8 bases; unmatched junction nucleotides: 3. CDR1 is MNHEY, CDR2 SVGAGI, per germline.

This rearrangement joins TRBV6-1 to TRBJ1-2, with D possibly TRBD1 on 5 matching bases. V shed 0 bases and J shed 0 bases, with 11 bases lying between them. The CDR3 sequence is 16 residues long. From germline, CDR1 is MNHNS and CDR2 SASEGT. CDR3 DNA sequence: TGTGCCAGCAGTGAAGCGCTTCGGGGGGCTAACTATGGCTACACCTTC. It codes for CASSEALRGANYGYTF.

The rearrangement joins TRBV7-2 to TRBJ2-1, with 16 bases identical to TRBD2. Germline CDR1 and CDR2: SGHTA and FQGNSA. This CDR3 region has 15 residues. The J segment lost 9 bases and the V segment lost 4 bases, leaving 3 bases of the junction unmatched. The CDR3 DNA follows: TGTGCCAGCAGCTCGGGACTAGCGGGGGGGGCTGAGCAGTTCTTC. It specifies CASSSGLAGGAEQFF.

The chain has TRBV5-4 and TRBJ2-7, with TRBD2 matching over 7 bases. CDR3 length equals 15 residues. The V gene end was trimmed by 4 bases and the J gene end by 0 bases; junction bases not matched to a gene: 7. Germline V gene data show CDR1 as SGHNT and CDR2 as YYREEE (reference sequence). The CDR3 sequence: CASSPDRTSSYEQYF. CDR3 sequence (DNA): TGTGCCAGCAGCCCGGACCGGACTAGCTCCTACGAGCAGTACTTC.